A few counts support the clone carrying this T cell receptor beta chain. The antigen remains undetermined. TCRdb's table, derived via immunoSEQ multiplex PCR, lists solely in-frame clones and lacks some. Here the sample spans hundreds of thousands of clones, around 97% being singletons. CD45RA-negative memory and CD45RA+ naive subsets were split from the CD4+ cells. This sample stems from a study of shared clonotypes between healthy human individuals. Overall study context: Three plates were used per donor for CD4 naive, three for CD4 memory, two for CD8 naive and one for CD8 memory. Study-level findings and limits: Across subsets, estimated richness was generally greater for naive than for memory populations.

The CDR3 consists of 16 residues. Per the germline V gene, CDR1 is WSHSY and CDR2 is SAAADI. With 6 bases clipped from V and 5 bases from J, the junction kept 13 bases outside the gene matches. This clonotype was obtained from a young woman in good health. This chain links TRBV10-2 with TRBJ1-1; the match to TRBD1 covers 9 bases. The sequenced sample was naive CD4+ T cells sorted from blood. The subset here: CD45RA+ positively selected. CDR3 loop: CASSSTGGGEGTEAFF. DNA for the CDR3: TGCGCCAGCAGCTCGACAGGGGGAGGCGAGGGGACTGAAGCTTTCTTT.